This TCR beta chain is drawn from a study of regulatory T cells in long-lasting Graves disease. This clonotype turned up a few times. Time point given: newly diagnosed GD, antithyroid drugs for less than 3 months. RNA extracted from PBMCs served as the sequencing template. iRepertoire HTBI primers and Arm-PCR of CDR3 regions built TCR beta libraries. TCRdb reanalysed the multiplex PCR reads using MiXCR and keeps one entry per CDR3 protein. The data hold more than 400,000 distinct CDR3 sequences, with roughly 17% observed a single time. The same data also contributed to another study, on T cells in Graves' hyperthyroidism and ophthalmopathy. That paper states: Initially, a first-round RT-PCR of the TCR CDR3 employed the HTBI primer set. Blood also showed most of the thyroid clonotypes that were expanded above 0.001. Model output signaled ophthalmopathy a median around 6.9 months ahead of onset.

This clonotype was obtained from a woman aged 30 to 39 with Graves disease. Sequences were derived from peripheral blood mononuclear cells (PBMCs), sampled at new diagnosis, from a patient treated with antithyroid drugs.

The CDR3 protein is CASKVGGLNQPQHF. The CDR3 coding sequence is TGTGCCAGCAAAGTAGGGGGCCTCAATCAGCCCCAGCATTTT. The rearrangement uses TRBV6-1 and TRBJ1-5, with 7 nucleotides matching TRBD1. Trimming cost V 7 bases and J 3 bases; bases outside gene matches: 6. This CDR3 contains 14 residues. Looked up from germline, CDR1 is MNHNS and CDR2 is SASEGT.